This is a list of T cell receptor beta chains from one sample in a study of vaccination effects on CD4 cells after COVID-19. Libraries were prepared by immunoSEQ multiplex PCR; TCRdb keeps only in-frame clonotypes and omits some of them. The table includes 27,000 or so clones, 83% detected once. No antigens are known for them. The starting material was CD4+ T cells from PBMCs cultured with HCoV-NL63 spike peptides, obtained after COVID-19 vaccination. These receptors were taken from a human donor who received a COVID-19 vaccine. Some clones in this sample may be carry-over from other donors' samples. Both conserved end residues are trimmed from each CDR3. Part of the rows lack a size; the others show once, few, many or a class for expanded clones.

size	V	J	CDR3
-	TRBV4-1	TRBJ2-5	ASSQLTGFQETQY
-	TRBV28	TRBJ1-4	ASSSLQPRNEKLF
-	TRBV11-2	TRBJ2-5	ASSPSGGEETQY
-	TRBV7-8	TRBJ1-1	ASSSLGQVLVEAF
-	TRBV30	TRBJ1-1	AWSSGGTGKVTEAF
-	TRBV30	TRBJ2-2	AWSFGRGNTGELF
-	TRBV24-1	TRBJ1-2	ATSDGYNYGYT
-	TRBV12-3/TRBV12-4	TRBJ1-2	ASSLTGAGGYT
-	TRBV10-1	TRBJ2-1	ASSFSGGGNNEQF
-	TRBV19	TRBJ1-2	ASSIVAANYGYT
-	TRBV4-1	TRBJ1-1	ASSQTSVPEAF
-	TRBV20-1	TRBJ1-1	SAEGGTAF
-	TRBV28	TRBJ2-1	ASAPSGRASNEQF
-	TRBV5-1	TRBJ2-3	ASSKPTGYTDTQY
-	TRBV10-3	TRBJ2-3	AISEQILGTDTQY
-	TRBV5-6	TRBJ2-5	ASGTRTGGKETQY
once	TRBV7-2	TRBJ1-2	ASTPPPTRDYGYT
-	TRBV4-1	TRBJ1-6	ASSQEAGSSYNSPLH
-	TRBV5-1	TRBJ1-1	ASSLAGTGAEAF
-	TRBV7-9	TRBJ2-3	ASSLGYATDTQY
-	TRBV7-2	TRBJ1-4	ASSPTPDRNEKLF
-	TRBV5-1	TRBJ2-2	ASSNPSGGTGELF
-	TRBV6-5	TRBJ1-2	ASSYSRPGTVYGYT
-	TRBV4-2	TRBJ2-6	ASSQDAVGLSGANVLT